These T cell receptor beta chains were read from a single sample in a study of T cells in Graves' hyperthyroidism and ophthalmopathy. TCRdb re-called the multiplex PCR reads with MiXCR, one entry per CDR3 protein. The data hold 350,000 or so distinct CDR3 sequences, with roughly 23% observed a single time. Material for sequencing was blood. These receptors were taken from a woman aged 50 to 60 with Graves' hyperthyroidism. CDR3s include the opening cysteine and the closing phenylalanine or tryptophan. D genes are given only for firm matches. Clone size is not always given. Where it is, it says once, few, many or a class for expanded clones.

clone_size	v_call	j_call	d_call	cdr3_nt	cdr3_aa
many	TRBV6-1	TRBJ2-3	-	TGTGCCAGCAGTGCGTCGGACAGTCGCACAGATACGCAGTATTTT	CASSASDSRTDTQYF
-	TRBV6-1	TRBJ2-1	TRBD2	TGTGCCAGCAGTCCCACGGGGGGGATCTACAATGAGCAGTTCTTC	CASSPTGGIYNEQFF
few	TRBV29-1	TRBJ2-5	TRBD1	TGCAGCGGGCTACGGCAGGGGGCAGGGGAGACCCAGTACTTC	CSGLRQGAGETQYF
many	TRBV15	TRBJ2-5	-	TGTGCCACCAGCAGAGATCGGGGCAGGGCTGAGACCCAGTACTTC	CATSRDRGRAETQYF
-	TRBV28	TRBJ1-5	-	TGTGCCAGCAGTCCCCGAGCGTCCCGCAATCAGCCCCAGCATTTT	CASSPRASRNQPQHF
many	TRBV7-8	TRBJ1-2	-	TGTGCCAGCAGCTTAGACAGCTCCTATGGCTACACCTTC	CASSLDSSYGYTF
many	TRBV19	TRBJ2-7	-	TGTGCCAGTAGTACACTGACAGGCGGCGAGCAGTACTTC	CASSTLTGGEQYF
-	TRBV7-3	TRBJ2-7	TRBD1	TGTGCCAGCAGCCCGGGACAGTCTAACTCCTACGAGCAGTACTTC	CASSPGQSNSYEQYF
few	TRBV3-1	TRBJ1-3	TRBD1	TGTGCCAGCAGCCAAGCAGGGACAGGTGCTGGAAACACCATATATTTT	CASSQAGTGAGNTIYF
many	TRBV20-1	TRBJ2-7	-	TGCAGTGCTGAACCTGTCCCCATAGCGGCCCTCTCCTACGAGCAGTACTTC	CSAEPVPIAALSYEQYF
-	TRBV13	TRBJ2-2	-	TGTGCCAGCAGCCCACGACGGGGTATCACCGGGGAGCTGTTTTTT	CASSPRRGITGELFF
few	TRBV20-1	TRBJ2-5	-	TGCAGTGCCCGCCCGGGACTGAGGGAAGAGACCCAGTACTTC	CSARPGLREETQYF
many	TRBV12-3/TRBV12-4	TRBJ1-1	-	TGTGCCAGCAGCCAACCTGTTACTGAAGCTTTCTTT	CASSQPVTEAFF
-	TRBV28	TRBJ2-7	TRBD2	TGTGCCAGCAGGGGGACTAGCGGGACCTACGAGCAGTACTTC	CASRGTSGTYEQYF
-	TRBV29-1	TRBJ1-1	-	TGCAGCGTTGGCAAGGGGGGCACTGAAGCTTTCTTT	CSVGKGGTEAFF
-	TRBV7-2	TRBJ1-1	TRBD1	TGTGCCAGCAGCGGGATACTCAACAGGGGGCGCCCAGCTTTCTTT	CASSGILNRGRPAFF
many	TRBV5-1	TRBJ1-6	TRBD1	TGCGCCAGCAGCTTGGTCCCAGGGGGGAATTTACTCCTCCACTTT	CASSLVPGGNLLLHF
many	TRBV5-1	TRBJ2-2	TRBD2	TGCGCCAGCAGCTTGGTTAGCGGGCCGAACACCGGGGAGCTGTTTTTT	CASSLVSGPNTGELFF
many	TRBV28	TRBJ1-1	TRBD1	TGTGCCAGCAGCCAGACAGGGGTGGTCACTGAAGCTTTCTTT	CASSQTGVVTEAFF
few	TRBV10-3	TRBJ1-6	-	TGTGCCATCAATAGTCAGGGATCCGGAGAATCACCCCTCCACTTT	CAINSQGSGESPLHF
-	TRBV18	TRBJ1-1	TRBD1	TGTGCCAGCTCGCCTCGACAGGGTGACCACACTGAAGCTTTCTTT	CASSPRQGDHTEAFF
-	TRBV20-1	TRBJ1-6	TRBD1	TGCAGTGCTCTGGACAGGGTCAATTCACCCCTCCACTTT	CSALDRVNSPLHF
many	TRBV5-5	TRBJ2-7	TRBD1	TGTGCCAGCAGCTTGCTCGCAGGGGGATTCCCCTACGAGCAGTACTTC	CASSLLAGGFPYEQYF
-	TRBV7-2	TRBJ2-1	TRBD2	TGTGCCAGCAGCTTGGGCACACTAGCGGGTAATTACAATGAGCAGTTCTTC	CASSLGTLAGNYNEQFF
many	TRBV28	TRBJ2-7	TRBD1	TGTGCCAGCAGTTTACCAGGGGGCAACCTTTACGGGCAGTACTTC	CASSLPGGNLYGQYF
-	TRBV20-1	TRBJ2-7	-	TGCAGTGGGGGGTCGCAACGGGGCCCCTACGAGCAGTACTTC	CSGGSQRGPYEQYF
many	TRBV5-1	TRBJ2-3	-	TGCGCCAGCAGCTTGGACGTGAGTTCCACAGATACGCAGTATTTT	CASSLDVSSTDTQYF
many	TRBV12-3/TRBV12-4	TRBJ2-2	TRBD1	TGTGCCAGCAGCGGACAGGGGGCATATGGCGGGGAGCTGTTTTTT	CASSGQGAYGGELFF
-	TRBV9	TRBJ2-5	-	TGTGCCAGCAGCGTAGGTAGTGGACCTAGAGAGACCCAGTACTTC	CASSVGSGPRETQYF
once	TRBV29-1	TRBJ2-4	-	TGCAGCGTTCTGTGGGGAACCAATAACATTCAGTACTTC	CSVLWGTNNIQYF
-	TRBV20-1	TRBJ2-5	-	TGCAGTGCTAGAGTAGGGAAAGAGACCCAGTACTTC	CSARVGKETQYF
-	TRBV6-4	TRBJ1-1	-	TGTGCCACCTCACAGAACACTGAAGCTTTCTTT	CATSQNTEAFF
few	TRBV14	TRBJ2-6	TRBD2	TGTGCCACAAGACTAGCGGGGAACTCTGGGGCCAACGTCCTGACTTTC	CATRLAGNSGANVLTF
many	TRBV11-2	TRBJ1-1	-	TGTGCCAGCAGCTTAAGCACGGGCCTCACTGAAGCTTTCTTT	CASSLSTGLTEAFF
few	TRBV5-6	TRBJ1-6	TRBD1	TGTGCCAGCAGCCCCGGGGACAGAAATTCACCCCTCCACTTT	CASSPGDRNSPLHF
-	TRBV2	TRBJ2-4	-	TGTGCCAGCAGTGAAACCGTAGCCAAAAACATTCAGTACTTC	CASSETVAKNIQYF
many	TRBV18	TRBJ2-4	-	TGTGCCAGCTCACCTAATCGGGCCCTAAGTATTCAGTACTTC	CASSPNRALSIQYF
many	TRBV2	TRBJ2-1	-	TGTGCCAGCAGTTTCCGGGGGGCCGATGAGCAGTTCTTC	CASSFRGADEQFF
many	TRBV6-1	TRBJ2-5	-	TGTGCCAGCAGTGAAAATTTGAGACACCCCCAGTACTTC	CASSENLRHPQYF
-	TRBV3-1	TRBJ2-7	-	TGTGCCAGCAGCCAAGCGGGCTGGGACACCTACGAGCAGTACTTC	CASSQAGWDTYEQYF
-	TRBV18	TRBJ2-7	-	TGTGCCAGCTCACCCGGGGGGCGCGGGTACGAGCAGTACTTC	CASSPGGRGYEQYF
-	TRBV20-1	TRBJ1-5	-	TGCAGTGCTAGAGATTTAGGGACCAATCAGCCCCAGCATTTT	CSARDLGTNQPQHF